This record covers a single T cell receptor (beta chain). This record belongs to a study of blood T cell repertoires in COVID-19. The CDR3 sequence is 13 residues long. From germline, CDR1 is SNHLY and CDR2 FYNNEI. Trimming took 6 bases from V and 4 from J; bases not matched to a gene: 5. How the authors handled the data: From reference gene primer amplification, estimates of nucleated cell counts were derived. Sequencing used immunoSEQ multiplex PCR; TCRdb keeps in-frame clones, though not all of them. D and trimming were read from the DNA, whereas the V and J calls and clone size are those reported in that table. In the table there are about 220,000 clones, 70% to 90% of which are singletons.

This sequence originates from a man between 50 and 59 years old who had recovered from COVID-19. The sample consisted of peripheral blood. V is TRBV2 and J is TRBJ1-2; the match to TRBD1 covers 7 bases. CDR3 sequence reads: CASRTGLPYGYTF. The DNA of the CDR3 is TGTGCCAGCAGGACAGGGTTGCCCTATGGCTACACCTTC.